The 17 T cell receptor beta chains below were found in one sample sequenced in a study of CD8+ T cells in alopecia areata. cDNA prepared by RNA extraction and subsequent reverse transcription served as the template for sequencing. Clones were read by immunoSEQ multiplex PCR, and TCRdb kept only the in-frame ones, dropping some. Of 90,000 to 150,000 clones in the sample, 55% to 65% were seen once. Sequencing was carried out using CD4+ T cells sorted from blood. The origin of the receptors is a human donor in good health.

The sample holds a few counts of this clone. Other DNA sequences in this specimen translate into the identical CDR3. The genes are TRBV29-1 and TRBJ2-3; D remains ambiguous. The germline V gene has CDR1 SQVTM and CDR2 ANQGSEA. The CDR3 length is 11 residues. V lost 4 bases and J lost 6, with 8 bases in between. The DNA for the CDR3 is TGCAGCGTTGGGGAATCGGATACGCAGTATTTT. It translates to CSVGESDTQYF.

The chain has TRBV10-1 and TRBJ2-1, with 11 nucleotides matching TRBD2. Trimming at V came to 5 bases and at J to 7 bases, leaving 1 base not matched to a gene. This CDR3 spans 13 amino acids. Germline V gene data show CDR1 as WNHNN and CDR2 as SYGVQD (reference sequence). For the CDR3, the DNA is TGCGCCAGCAGTCCTAGCGGGGGGAATGAGCAGTTCTTC. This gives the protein CASSPSGGNEQFF.

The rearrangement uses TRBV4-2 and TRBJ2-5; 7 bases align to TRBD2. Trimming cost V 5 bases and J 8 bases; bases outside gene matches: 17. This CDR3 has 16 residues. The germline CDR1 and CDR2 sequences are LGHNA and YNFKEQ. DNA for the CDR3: TGTGCCAGCAGCGACCTAGGGACTATCCAACTTGGTACCCAGTACTTC. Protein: CASSDLGTIQLGTQYF.

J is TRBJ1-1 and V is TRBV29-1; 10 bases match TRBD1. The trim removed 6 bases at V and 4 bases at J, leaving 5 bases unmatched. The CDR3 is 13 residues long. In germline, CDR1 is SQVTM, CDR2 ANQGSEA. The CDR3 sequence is CSVLRTGGTEAFF. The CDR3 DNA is TGCAGCGTCCTTAGGACAGGGGGCACTGAAGCTTTCTTT.

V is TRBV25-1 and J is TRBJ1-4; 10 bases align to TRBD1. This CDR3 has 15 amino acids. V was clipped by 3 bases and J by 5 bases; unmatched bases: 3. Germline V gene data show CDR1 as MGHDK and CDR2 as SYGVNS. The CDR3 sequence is CASSDRQGANEKLFF. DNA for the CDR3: TGTGCCAGCAGTGATCGACAGGGGGCGAATGAAAAACTGTTTTTT.

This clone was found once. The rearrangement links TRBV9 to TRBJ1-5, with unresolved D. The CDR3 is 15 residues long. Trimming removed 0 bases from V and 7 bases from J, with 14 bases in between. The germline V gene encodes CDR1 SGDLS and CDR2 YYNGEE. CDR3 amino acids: CASSVGSGSGQPQHF. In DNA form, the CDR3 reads TGTGCCAGCAGCGTAGGTTCCGGGTCGGGGCAGCCCCAGCATTTT.

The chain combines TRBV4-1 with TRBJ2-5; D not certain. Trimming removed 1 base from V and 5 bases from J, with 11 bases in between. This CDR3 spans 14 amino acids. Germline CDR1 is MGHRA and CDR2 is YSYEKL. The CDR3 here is CASSQGPTVETQYF. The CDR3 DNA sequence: TGCGCCAGCAGCCAAGGGCCAACTGTCGAGACCCAGTACTTC.

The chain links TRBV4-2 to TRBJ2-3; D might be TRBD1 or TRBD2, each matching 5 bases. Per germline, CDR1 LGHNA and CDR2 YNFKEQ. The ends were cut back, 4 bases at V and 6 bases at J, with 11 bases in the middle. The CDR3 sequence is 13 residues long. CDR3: CASSRYWGDTQYF. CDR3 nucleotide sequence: TGTGCCAGCAGCCGGTATTGGGGGGATACGCAGTATTTT.

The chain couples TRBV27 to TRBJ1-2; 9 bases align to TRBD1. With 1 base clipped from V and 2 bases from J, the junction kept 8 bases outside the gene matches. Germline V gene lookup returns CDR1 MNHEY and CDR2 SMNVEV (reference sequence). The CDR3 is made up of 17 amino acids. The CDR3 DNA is TGTGCCAGCAGTTTATACCCGGGACAGGGACCCAACTATGGCTACACCTTC. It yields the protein CASSLYPGQGPNYGYTF.

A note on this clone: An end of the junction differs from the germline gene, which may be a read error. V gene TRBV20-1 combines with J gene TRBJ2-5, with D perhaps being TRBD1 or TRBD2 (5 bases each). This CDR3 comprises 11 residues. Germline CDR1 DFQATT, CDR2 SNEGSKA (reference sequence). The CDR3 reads CSAGEGETQYF. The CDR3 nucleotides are TGCAGTGCTGGAGAGGGGGAGACCCAGTACTTC.

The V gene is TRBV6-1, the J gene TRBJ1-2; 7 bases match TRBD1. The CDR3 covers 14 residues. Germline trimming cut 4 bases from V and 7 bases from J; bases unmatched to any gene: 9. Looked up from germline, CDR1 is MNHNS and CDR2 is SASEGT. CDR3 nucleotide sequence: TGTGCCAGCAGTGTAGGGGGCGCCTTGGGTGGCTACACCTTC. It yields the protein CASSVGGALGGYTF.

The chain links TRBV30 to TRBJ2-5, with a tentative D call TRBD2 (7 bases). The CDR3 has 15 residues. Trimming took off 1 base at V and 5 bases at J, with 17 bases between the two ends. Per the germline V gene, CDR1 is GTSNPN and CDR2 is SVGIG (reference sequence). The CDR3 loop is CAWSGLRGRRETQYF. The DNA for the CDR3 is TGTGCCTGGAGTGGATTGCGGGGGCGACGGGAGACCCAGTACTTC.

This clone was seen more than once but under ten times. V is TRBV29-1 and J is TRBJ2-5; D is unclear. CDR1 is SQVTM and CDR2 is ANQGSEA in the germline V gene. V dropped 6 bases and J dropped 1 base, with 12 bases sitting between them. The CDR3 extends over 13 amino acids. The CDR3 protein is CSVQEGFQETQYF. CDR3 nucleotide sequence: TGCAGCGTACAAGAAGGTTTCCAAGAGACCCAGTACTTC. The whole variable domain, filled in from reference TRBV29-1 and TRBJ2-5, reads SAVISQKPSRDICQRGTSLTIQCQVDSQVTMMFWYRQQPGQSLTLIATANQGSEATYESGFVIDKFPISRPNLTFSTLTVSNMSPEDSSIYLCSVQEGFQETQYFGPGTRLLVL.

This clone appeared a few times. The CDR3 loop reads CASSSRGPGAETQYF. In DNA form, the CDR3 reads TGTGCCAGCAGCAGCAGGGGGCCCGGTGCAGAGACCCAGTACTTC. The V and J genes are TRBV11-2 and TRBJ2-5, with TRBD1 identical over 8 bases. Trimming took 5 bases from V and 4 from J; bases not matched to a gene: 9. The CDR3 contains 15 residues. CDR1 and CDR2 from the germline V gene are SGHAT and FQNNGV.

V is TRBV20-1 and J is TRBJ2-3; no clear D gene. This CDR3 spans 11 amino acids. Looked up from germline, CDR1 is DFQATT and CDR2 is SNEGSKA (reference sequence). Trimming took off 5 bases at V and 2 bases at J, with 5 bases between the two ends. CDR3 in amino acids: CSAGITDTQYF. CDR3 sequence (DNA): TGCAGTGCTGGAATCACAGATACGCAGTATTTT.

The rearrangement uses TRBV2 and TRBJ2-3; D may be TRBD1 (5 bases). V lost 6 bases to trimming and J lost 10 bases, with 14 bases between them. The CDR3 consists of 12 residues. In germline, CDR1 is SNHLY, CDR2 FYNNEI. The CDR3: CASSGQGTAQYF. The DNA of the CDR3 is TGTGCCAGCAGCGGACAAGGTACTGCGCAGTATTTT.

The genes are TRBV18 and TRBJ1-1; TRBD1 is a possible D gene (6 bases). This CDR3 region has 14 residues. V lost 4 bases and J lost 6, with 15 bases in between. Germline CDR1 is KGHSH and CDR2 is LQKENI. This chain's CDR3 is CASSLGPAGAEAFF. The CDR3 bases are TGTGCCAGCTCACTGGGCCCCGCAGGGGCTGAAGCTTTCTTT.